This record covers a single TCR beta chain. This clonotype showed up many times. Its antigen remains unidentified. No per-base quality is available; no much larger clone lies one base away. Trimming costs V 4 bases and J 3 bases, and their ends lie 9 bases apart. The CDR3 starts with the cysteine, ends with the phenylalanine, and has 13 residues. The only DNA kept is the CDR3, 39 bases in frame from the first base. Whole blood was used without fractionating the cells, so the repertoire represented all peripheral T cells without sorting. An approximately 2.7 ml sample of peripheral blood was drawn into Tempus tubes for RNA extraction. The first sixteen eligible patients were processed from the enrolled HIV-infected adults, who had not yet received antiretroviral therapy and were about to begin treatment. Patients were deemed ineligible for enrollment if they had febrile or AIDS-related illness, tumors, hepatitis B or C coinfection, immunomodulatory therapy, recent vaccination or treatment interruptions. Residual genomic DNA was removed with the TURBO-DNase kit and globin mRNA was depleted with GLOBINclear. The study collected pretreatment blood from HIV-infected patients just before antiretroviral therapy was started.

The sample belongs to a study of HIV-infected patients and healthy controls (dated by TCRdb to the mid-2010s). Regarding the study in general: After three months of therapy, CD4 counts in about 85% of the 16 patients increased to a modest but significant degree while remaining below normal ranges. The CD4:CD8 ratio rose slightly, whereas CD8 counts showed no consistent shift during early therapy. Viral load became undetectable in about 75% of the 16 patients by the second bleed and in all patients after a further year of therapy. Patients lacked overall T-cell lymphocytopenia, and total CDR3 counts per chain did not differ significantly from controls. Whether deep TCR repertoire sequencing of small blood samples from HIV patients could capture immune perturbation and reconstitution was tested in the study. Summary of the overall study and its limitations: Unequal numbers of distinct sequences between patients and controls complicated comparisons, and size-matching overweighted rare events from HIV-infected data. The pairing of alpha and beta chains was not determined in the samples. More CDR3s were shared between individuals among healthy controls than among HIV+ patients, as measured by Jaccard index and by the count of highly shared sequences. In size-matched repertoire data, the apparent post-therapy recovery of the Gini index in HIV-infected patients was not replicated. MAIT cell alpha-chain CDR3s were present at high frequency in healthy controls but severely depleted in HIV+ repertoires. Oligoclonality may be reflected in the significantly higher mean Gini indices of HIV-infected repertoires compared with controls. HIV-associated CDR3s exhibited a significant reduction in frequency during therapy, whereas CMV-associated CDR3s exhibited no significant change, although the majority increased in frequency. The observed differences in diversity could not be explained by the slight differences in age and sex profiles between the study cohorts. Roughly threefold more distinct CDR3s and higher Shannon diversity were observed in healthy control repertoires than in untreated HIV+ repertoires. Only sixteen HIV-infected individuals were processed, which the authors considered a major limit on how widely the findings apply. The study did not determine donor HLA types. Significantly different mean usage between HIV-infected patients and controls was observed for eight alpha and eight beta V genes. Sequencing depth was restricted by the use of whole blood, which also prevented the dynamics of distinct T-cell subpopulations from being separated.

Reverse transcription of 500 ng RNA was performed with SuperScript III using primers directed against the alpha and beta constant regions. Separate alpha and beta chain libraries were made by chain-specific third strand synthesis with multiplexing indices. The protocol used a single primer pair to amplify all rearrangements within a chain, which avoided primer bias, and attached molecular barcodes to each cDNA molecule. T4 RNA Ligase 1 joined purified cDNA to a 5' RACE adapter that carried a random hexamer and the SP2 sequencing primer site. Second strand synthesis was primed from the SP2 site with Phusion polymerase, using slow temperature ramps to favor optimal annealing. The 12-nucleotide barcode on each molecule comprised two random hexamer sequences, both introduced before amplification and concatenated. An amplification PCR of around 25 cycles with P5s and P7 primers came after a short first PCR that had added P5 and P7 adapter elements plus a second index. Libraries received 27 PCR cycles in total, were quantified on a Qubit, sized on a Bioanalyzer, and diluted to 3 to 4.5 nM. Sequencing of the normalized libraries was done on an Illumina MiSeq using 2 x 250 paired-end kits. Reverse transcription reactions were cleaned up on MinElute columns and eluted into around 10 ul Tris-Cl. Adapter ligations were incubated for about 20 hours at 16 degrees C and subsequently purified with AMPure XP beads at a 1:1 ratio. As for the authors' bioinformatics: A modified Decombinator processed the demultiplexed FASTQ files and output V, J, insert and barcode information. Sequences that shared a barcode but differed from the dominant sequence were treated as errors and discarded, and barcodes were clustered at Levenshtein distance 3 and counted to estimate the original cDNA molecules. Downstream analyses used R packages ineq, vegan, igraph and RCytoscape, with IMGT nomenclature and CDR3 definitions. To avoid skew from clonal expansion, each TCR was counted once, and V gene usage was computed over distinct sequences. Within a donor, similarity networks joined unique CDR3 amino acid sequences in every case where two of them were separated by a single Levenshtein edit. Published HIV-specific CDR3s (around 90 alpha, several hundred beta) and CMV-specific CDR3s (around 13 alpha, 250 to 300 beta) were compiled and searched for in the repertoires. Lower sequence numbers were not the cause of the decreased diversity in patients, as random subsampling to size-matched repertoires showed. TCRdb handled the public reads itself, with Q25 trimming in fastp and clone calling in MiXCR, and kept productive beta chains. Rows matching on CDR3 protein sequence are summarized as one entry with the most common DNA and genes. TCRdb, not the original authors, processed these V and J calls. The sample table contains around 8,800 distinct CDR3 sequences; only one count was recorded for 7.3% of them. The ten largest account for 30% to 45% of the sample.

The chain was built from TRBV23-1 and TRBJ1-1, with the D segment identity uncertain. TRBV23-1 is placed among ORFs of uncertain function. The receptor was derived from an adult with HIV infection. The starting material was blood, obtained before antiretroviral therapy. CDR3 protein: CASSLALHTEAFF. The nucleotide sequence is given as TGCGCCAGCAGTCTAGCCCTTCACACTGAAGCTTTCTTT.